The clone carrying this T cell receptor beta chain has just a few counts. This entry belongs to a study of post-analysis software for immune sequencing data. The wider study: Relapsing-remitting, secondary progressive and progressive-relapsing forms made up the multiple sclerosis disease courses.

TCR beta libraries were prepared from cDNA with unique molecular identifiers. One entry per CDR3 protein results from TCRdb running MiXCR on the PCR reads. Of about 540,000 distinct CDR3 sequences listed, less than 40% are singletons. This TCR derives from a girl aged 2-17 years with multiple sclerosis. Specimen: blood.

Here the CDR3 DNA reads TGCGCCAGCAGGCAGGCGGTAGGGAACACCGGGGAGCTGTTTTTT. Translating gives CASRQAVGNTGELFF. The chain employs TRBV5-1 and TRBJ2-2; the D is unclear. The CDR3 consists of 15 residues. The germline V gene encodes CDR1 SGHRS and CDR2 YFSETQ. The V gene lost 5 bases and the J gene lost 1 base, with 12 bases spanning the gap.